The clone carrying this TCR beta chain was detected only a few times. Its antigen is not known. The sample belongs to a study of T cell repertoires in cytomegalovirus infection. TCRdb itself ran the reads through MiXCR, one entry per CDR3 protein. The sample consists of 150,000 to 200,000 distinct CDR3 sequences, roughly 9.8% of them appearing once. Germline V CDR1 and CDR2: SGHDN, FVKESK. The CDR3 has 14 residues. V was pared by 0 bases and J by 8 bases, with 8 bases between. Study-wide results and caveats: There were carriers of CMV plus the relevant HLA, and cumulative public TCR beta family frequency identified them.

This sequence joins TRBV14 and TRBJ1-6; D is uncertain. This clonotype originated in a human donor in good health (CMV status not recorded). Some clones in this sample may be carry-over from other donors' samples. Sequencing was performed on PBMCs. The CDR3 coding sequence is TGTGCCAGCAGCCAAGAACACGGGTATTCACCCCTCCACTTT. Encoded protein: CASSQEHGYSPLHF. Full variable domain (outside the CDR3, taken from reference TRBV14 and TRBJ1-6): EAGVTQFPSHSVIEKGQTVTLRCDPISGHDNLYWYRRVMGKEIKFLLHFVKESKQDESGMPNNRFLAERTGGTYSTLKVQPAELEDSGVYFCASSQEHGYSPLHFGNGTRLTVT.